This T cell receptor (beta chain) came from a study of cytomegalovirus exposure and HLA in healthy donors. Study context: Approximately 83 million unique TCRs from HLA-typed donors were held in an early data release.

The CDR3 sequence is 13 residues long. Germline values: CDR1 LNHNV, CDR2 YYDKDF (reference sequence). V was clipped by 7 bases and J by 0 bases, with 9 bases between them. The primer mix had 60 Vbeta and 13 Jbeta primers. TCRdb keeps only in-frame clones here, not all; method: immunoSEQ multiplex PCR. The sample has some 180,000 clones; roughly 84% are singletons. The receptor was isolated from a girl aged 2 to 9 in good health and CMV-seropositive. Sequenced: PBMCs. The V and J genes are TRBV15 and TRBJ1-1; D is undetermined. CDR3 region: CATMARMNTEAFF. For the CDR3, the DNA is TGTGCCACCATGGCCCGTATGAACACTGAAGCTTTCTTT. Drawing the rest from reference TRBV15 and TRBJ1-1, the complete variable domain is DAMVIQNPRYQVTQFGKPVTLSCSQTLNHNVMYWYQQKSSQAPKLLFHYYDKDFNNEADTPDNFQSRRPNTSFCFLDIRSPGLGDTAMYLCATMARMNTEAFFGQGTRLTVV.